Listed here are 21 T cell receptor beta chains from one sample, sequenced in a study of cytomegalovirus exposure and HLA in healthy donors. Clones were read by immunoSEQ multiplex PCR, and TCRdb kept only the in-frame ones, dropping some. The sample yields some 230,000 clones, around nine tenths seen once. The sequenced sample consisted of PBMCs. Source of these receptors: a woman between 18 and 29 years old in good health and CMV-seronegative.

CDR3 DNA: TGTGCCAGCACATCGGGGTCCGGCACAGATACGCAGTATTTT. Amino acids: CASTSGSGTDTQYF. The chain combines TRBV2 with TRBJ2-3; weak D call: TRBD2 (5 bases). Germline V gene lookup returns CDR1 SNHLY and CDR2 FYNNEI. Trimming removed 7 bases at V and 1 base at J, with 12 bases between. There are 14 residues in the CDR3.

The chain carries TRBV5-1 and TRBJ1-5; the D is unclear. Germline V gives CDR1 SGHRS, CDR2 YFSETQ. V dropped 0 bases and J dropped 3 bases, with 7 bases sitting between them. This CDR3 region has 14 residues. CDR3 amino acids: CASSLGQNNQPQHF. The CDR3 DNA sequence: TGCGCCAGCAGCTTGGGCCAGAACAATCAGCCCCAGCATTTT.

The chain joins TRBV6-1 to TRBJ2-7, with D possibly TRBD2 on 5 matching bases. The CDR3 extends over 14 amino acids. Trimming removed 6 bases at V and 4 bases at J, with 16 bases between. Germline V CDR1 and CDR2: MNHNS, SASEGT. CDR3 in amino acids: CASRVGSIGYEQYF. The CDR3 DNA reads as TGTGCCAGCAGGGTGGGGAGTATCGGGTACGAGCAGTACTTC.

This sequence joins TRBV14 and TRBJ2-2, with 8 bases aligning to TRBD1. The CDR3 sequence is 15 residues long. Germline trimming cut 4 bases from V and 7 bases from J; bases unmatched to any gene: 8. CDR1 and CDR2 (germline): SGHDN, FVKESK. The CDR3 region is CASSPRGRLIGELFF. CDR3 bases: TGTGCCAGCAGCCCCAGGGGGCGTTTGATCGGGGAGCTGTTTTTT.

The V call is TRBV28, the J call TRBJ2-2, with D possibly being TRBD2 (6 bases). With 6 bases removed from V and 1 base from J, the gap between germline ends came to 12 bases. CDR1 is MDHEN, CDR2 SYDVKM, per germline. CDR3 length: 15 residues. This CDR3 reads CASSPPGENTGELFF. In DNA form, the CDR3 reads TGTGCCAGCAGCCCCCCGGGGGAGAACACCGGGGAGCTGTTTTTT. Full variable domain (outside the CDR3, taken from reference TRBV28 and TRBJ2-2): DVKVTQSSRYLVKRTGEKVFLECVQDMDHENMFWYRQDPGLGLRLIYFSYDVKMKEKGDIPEGYSVSREKKERFSLILESASTNQTSMYLCASSPPGENTGELFFGEGSRLTVL.

The chain carries TRBV5-1 and TRBJ2-2; TRBD2 is a possible D gene (6 bases). From germline, CDR1 is SGHRS and CDR2 YFSETQ. The CDR3 loop spans 16 amino acids. Trimming shortened V by 8 bases and J by 1 base, and 18 bases separated the two germline ends. The chain's CDR3 is CASTAVWRGNTGELFF. CDR3 nucleotides: TGCGCCAGTACTGCCGTCTGGAGGGGGAACACCGGGGAGCTGTTTTTT. The full variable domain, rest sourced from reference TRBV5-1 and TRBJ2-2, is KAGVTQTPRYLIKTRGQQVTLSCSPISGHRSVSWYQQTPGQGLQFLFEYFSETQRNKGNFPGRFSGRQFSNSRSEMNVSTLELGDSALYLCASTAVWRGNTGELFFGEGSRLTVL.

The chain is built from TRBV2 and TRBJ1-2; TRBD1 might be the D (6 bases). The germline V and J ends were trimmed by 5 bases and 8 bases, with 24 bases remaining between them. In germline, CDR1 is SNHLY, CDR2 FYNNEI. The CDR3 extends over 16 amino acids. The CDR3 loop is CASSSPGGAGEGGYTF. The CDR3 region has the DNA TGTGCCAGCAGTTCACCGGGTGGGGCAGGGGAGGGCGGCTACACCTTC.

This chain links TRBV6-5 with TRBJ2-3; the match to TRBD1 covers 8 bases. CDR1 and CDR2 from the germline V gene are MNHEY and SVGAGI. The CDR3 length is 13 residues. J gave up 4 bases and V 6 bases, and 3 bases lay outside the gene matches. CDR3 protein: CASSDRGPDTQYF. The CDR3 coding sequence is TGTGCCAGCAGCGACAGGGGACCAGATACGCAGTATTTT.

The V gene is TRBV19, the J gene TRBJ1-1; 9 positions agree with TRBD1. This CDR3 contains 14 residues. Trimming at V came to 4 bases and at J to 5 bases, leaving 5 bases not matched to a gene. Germline values: CDR1 LNHDA, CDR2 SQIVND (reference sequence). The CDR3 is CASSTTGGQTEAFF. The CDR3 nucleotides read TGTGCCAGTAGTACGACAGGGGGTCAGACTGAAGCTTTCTTT.

V gene TRBV28 combines with J gene TRBJ2-3; D is unresolved. CDR3 size: 17 residues. Trimming removed 1 base from V and 0 bases from J, with 14 bases in between. Germline-derived CDR1 and CDR2 are MDHEN and SYDVKM. In DNA, the CDR3 is TGTGCCAGCAGTTTATACCGTAGCACCACTAGCACAGATACGCAGTATTTT. It yields the protein CASSLYRSTTSTDTQYF.

The rearrangement joins TRBV7-9 to TRBJ1-5; D remains ambiguous. In germline, CDR1 is SEHNR, CDR2 FQNEAQ (reference sequence). CDR3 length: 15 residues. V lost 4 bases, J lost 2 bases, and 12 bases lay in between. In DNA, the CDR3 is TGTGCCAGCAGCTCCCTAGGAAAAGGCAATCAGCCCCAGCATTTT. It codes for CASSSLGKGNQPQHF.

The chain recombines TRBV5-6 with TRBJ1-1; 8 bases map to TRBD1. Trimming at V came to 3 bases and at J to 11 bases, leaving 21 bases not matched to a gene. This CDR3 is built from 17 residues. Per germline, CDR1 SGHDT and CDR2 YYEEEE. In DNA form, the CDR3 reads TGTGCCAGCAGCTCTAACTATTGGCCTGGGCAGGGGGCTGGGGCTTTCTTT. Encoded protein: CASSSNYWPGQGAGAFF.

This clone showed up just once. The rearrangement joins TRBV27 to TRBJ2-7, with 9 bases matching TRBD1. The ends lost 2 bases at V and 7 bases at J; junction bases unmatched: 9. The CDR3 loop spans 15 amino acids. Germline lookup yields CDR1 MNHEY and CDR2 SMNVEV (reference sequence). CDR3 residues: CASSLGGTGIFEQYF. The CDR3 bases are TGTGCCAGCAGTTTAGGGGGGACAGGGATTTTTGAGCAGTACTTC.

The V gene is TRBV5-1, the J gene TRBJ1-2, with 9 bases fitting TRBD1. This CDR3 spans 12 amino acids. V trimming: 4 bases; J trimming: 6 bases; junction bases outside the gene matches: 1. Germline-derived CDR1 and CDR2 are SGHRS and YFSETQ. The CDR3 spells CASSRTGDGYTF. The CDR3 coding sequence is TGCGCCAGCAGCCGGACAGGGGATGGCTACACCTTC.

With regard to this clone: The germline gene is not matched at one end of the junction; a read error may be the cause. J is TRBJ2-7 and V is TRBV28; 12 bases fit TRBD2. The CDR3 loop spans 13 amino acids. Germline CDR1 is MDHEN and CDR2 is SYDVKM. The CDR3 DNA reads as TGTGCCAGCAGTCCCCTAGGACTAGCGGGGTCTAGCTTC. It yields the protein CASSPLGLAGSSF. Together with reference TRBV28 and TRBJ2-7, the CDR3 gives the full variable domain: DVKVTQSSRYLVKRTGEKVFLECVQDMDHENMFWYRQDPGLGLRLIYFSYDVKMKEKGDIPEGYSVSREKKERFSLILESASTNQTSMYLCASSPLGLAGSSFGPGTRLTVT.

The chain has TRBV6-6 and TRBJ2-7; D gene ambiguous. CDR3 length equals 14 residues. CDR1 and CDR2 (germline): MNHNY, SVGAGI (reference sequence). The germline V and J ends were trimmed by 0 bases and 3 bases, with 9 bases remaining between them. In DNA form, the CDR3 reads TGTGCCAGCAGTTACTCGATACTTTACTACGAGCAGTACTTC. Protein sequence: CASSYSILYYEQYF.

The chain is built from TRBV13 and TRBJ2-7; TRBD2 matches 7 bases. Per the germline V gene, CDR1 is PRHDT and CDR2 is FYEKMQ (reference sequence). V lost 3 bases to trimming and J lost 5 bases; unmatched junction nucleotides: 10. The CDR3 extends over 15 amino acids. CDR3 in amino acids: CASSLARGGANEQYF. In DNA form, the CDR3 reads TGTGCCAGCAGCTTGGCAAGGGGAGGGGCAAACGAGCAGTACTTC. Full variable domain (rest looked up from reference TRBV13 and TRBJ2-7): AAGVIQSPRHLIKEKRETATLKCYPIPRHDTVYWYQQGPGQDPQFLISFYEKMQSDKGSIPDRFSAQQFSDYHSELNMSSLELGDSALYFCASSLARGGANEQYFGPGTRLTVT.

The chain carries TRBV9 and TRBJ2-4; 10 bases map to TRBD1. There are 14 residues in the CDR3. V trimming: 1 base; J trimming: 6 bases; junction bases outside the gene matches: 1. CDR1 SGDLS and CDR2 YYNGEE come from the germline V gene. CDR3 DNA sequence: TGTGCCAGCAGCGTAAGGGACAGGGGAAACATTCAGTACTTC. Protein product: CASSVRDRGNIQYF.

The chain carries TRBV7-9 and TRBJ2-1, with D perhaps TRBD2 (6 bases). V gave up 5 bases and J gave up 4 bases, with 18 bases separating them. Germline V lookup: CDR1 SEHNR, CDR2 FQNEAQ (reference sequence). The CDR3 runs to 16 residues. This chain's CDR3 is CASSKPTGSIYNEQFF. The CDR3 DNA follows: TGTGCCAGCAGCAAACCGACCGGGAGCATATACAATGAGCAGTTCTTC.

The chain recombines TRBV19 with TRBJ2-5; 9 bases line up with TRBD1. Germline-derived CDR1 and CDR2 are LNHDA and SQIVND (reference sequence). Trimming took 2 bases from V and 4 from J; bases not matched to a gene: 2. This CDR3 has 14 residues. The CDR3 loop reads CASSIRTGVETQYF. CDR3 in DNA: TGTGCCAGTAGTATACGGACAGGGGTAGAGACCCAGTACTTC.

This rearrangement joins TRBV6-4 to TRBJ2-2, with 8 nucleotides matching TRBD1. The CDR3 covers 14 residues. Germline CDR1 reads MRHNA; CDR2 reads SNTAGT. V lost 6 bases to trimming and J lost 6 bases; unmatched junction nucleotides: 6. CDR3 in amino acids: CASRGQGSAGELFF. As DNA, the CDR3 is TGTGCCAGCAGAGGACAGGGCTCGGCCGGGGAGCTGTTTTTT.